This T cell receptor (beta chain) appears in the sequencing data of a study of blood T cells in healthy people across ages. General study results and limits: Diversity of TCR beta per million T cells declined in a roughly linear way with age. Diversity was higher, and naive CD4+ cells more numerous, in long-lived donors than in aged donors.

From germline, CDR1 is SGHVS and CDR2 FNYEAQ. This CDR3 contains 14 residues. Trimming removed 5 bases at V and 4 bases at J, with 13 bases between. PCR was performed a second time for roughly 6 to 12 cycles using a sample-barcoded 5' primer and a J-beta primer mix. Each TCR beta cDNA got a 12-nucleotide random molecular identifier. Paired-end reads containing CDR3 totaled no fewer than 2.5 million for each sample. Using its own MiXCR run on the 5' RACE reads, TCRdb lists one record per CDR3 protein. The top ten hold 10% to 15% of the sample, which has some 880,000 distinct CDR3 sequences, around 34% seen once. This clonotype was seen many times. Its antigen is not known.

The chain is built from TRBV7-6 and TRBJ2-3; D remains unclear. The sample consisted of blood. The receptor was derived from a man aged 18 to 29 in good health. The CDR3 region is CASSPRIRADTQYF. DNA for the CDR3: TGTGCCAGCAGCCCACGAATCCGTGCAGATACGCAGTATTTT.